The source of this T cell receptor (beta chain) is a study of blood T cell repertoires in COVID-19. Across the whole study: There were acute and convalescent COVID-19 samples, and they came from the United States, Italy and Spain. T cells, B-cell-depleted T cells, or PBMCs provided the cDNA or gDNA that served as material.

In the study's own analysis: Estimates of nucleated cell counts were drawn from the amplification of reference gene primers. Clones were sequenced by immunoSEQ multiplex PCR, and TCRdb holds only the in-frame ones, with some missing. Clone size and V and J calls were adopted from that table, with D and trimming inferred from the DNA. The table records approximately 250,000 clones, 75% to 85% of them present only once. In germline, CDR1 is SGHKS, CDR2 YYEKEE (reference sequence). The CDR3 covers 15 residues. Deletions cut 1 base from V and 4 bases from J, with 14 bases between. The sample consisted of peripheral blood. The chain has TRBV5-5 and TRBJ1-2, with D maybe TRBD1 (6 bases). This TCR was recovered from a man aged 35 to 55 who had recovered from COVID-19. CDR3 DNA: TGTGCCAGCAGCTTGATCGCACAGGGCAGCTATGGCTACACCTTC. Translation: CASSLIAQGSYGYTF.